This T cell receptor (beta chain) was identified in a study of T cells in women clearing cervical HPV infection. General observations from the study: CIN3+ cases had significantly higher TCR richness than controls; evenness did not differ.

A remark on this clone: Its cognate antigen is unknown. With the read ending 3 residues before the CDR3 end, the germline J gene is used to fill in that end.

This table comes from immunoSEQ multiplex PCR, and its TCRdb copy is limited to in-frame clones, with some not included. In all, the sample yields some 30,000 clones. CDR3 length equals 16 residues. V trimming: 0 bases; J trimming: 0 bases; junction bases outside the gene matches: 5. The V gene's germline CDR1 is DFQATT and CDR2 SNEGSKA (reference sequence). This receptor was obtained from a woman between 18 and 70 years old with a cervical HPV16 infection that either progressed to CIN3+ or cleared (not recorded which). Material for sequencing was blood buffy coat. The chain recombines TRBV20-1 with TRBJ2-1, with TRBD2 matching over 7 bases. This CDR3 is CSARDRSSGSYNEQFF. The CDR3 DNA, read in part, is TGCAGTGCTAGAGATCGGTCTAGCGGCTCCTACAATGAG.